This T cell receptor (beta chain) was captured by sequencing in a study of T-cell memory formation after mild COVID-19. The ends lost 6 bases at V and 2 bases at J; junction bases unmatched: 5. There are 14 residues in the CDR3. The TCR alpha and TCR beta cDNA libraries, bearing sample barcodes and UMIs, were generated by 5'RACE using constant-segment primers. TCRdb fed the 5' RACE reads into MiXCR, producing one record per CDR3 protein. The data contain about 410,000 distinct CDR3 sequences, roughly a quarter of them seen just once; the ten biggest clones take up 10% to 15%. Input material: PBMCs or a T cell subset sorted from them (not recorded which). V is TRBV12-3 or TRBV12-4 and J is TRBJ2-3; 7 nucleotides match TRBD2. The receptor's source is an adult woman who had mild COVID-19 (a few samples of this study predate the infection). Cell type and time point are not known. The CDR3, as DNA: TGTGCCAGCAGCGAAACTAGCGACACAGATACGCAGTATTTT. Protein product: CASSETSDTDTQYF.